This record concerns one T cell receptor beta chain sequence. What it binds is unknown. Treatment was busulfan-fludarabine conditioning, a marrow graft, and cyclophosphamide on days +3 and +4. Trimming removed 5 bases at V and 3 bases at J, with 20 bases between. Germline V gene lookup returns CDR1 LNHDA and CDR2 SQIVND (reference sequence). This CDR3 is built from 16 residues. The data were taken from a study of T cells after posttransplantation cyclophosphamide. Study observations and caveats: TRB clonality was highly associated with recipient CMV seropositivity and reactivation.

Method: immunoSEQ multiplex PCR; TCRdb's copy keeps in-frame clones and lacks some. The repertoire has several thousand clones, 90% of them found once; the top ten carry about 1.2%. This material consisted of CD4+ T cells sorted from blood, taken less than 1,500 days after allogeneic stem cell transplant with posttransplant cyclophosphamide. The sequence was obtained from a female patient in her fifties or sixties who received an allogeneic stem cell transplant from a related donor, was CMV-positive, and had no GVHD. Some T cells may originate from the graft donor. J is TRBJ2-7 and V is TRBV19; weak D call: TRBD1 (6 bases). Here the CDR3 reads CASSGGRLGAVYEQYF. CDR3 DNA sequence: TGTGCCAGTAGTGGAGGACGGCTGGGGGCCGTCTACGAGCAGTACTTC.